Reported below is one TCR beta chain. Antigen: not known. TCRdb passed the 5' RACE reads through MiXCR, listing each CDR3 protein once. Counted here are about 520,000 distinct CDR3 sequences, roughly 21% occurring once; the ten biggest clones make up about 0.99%. The sample belongs to a study of identical twins. Study observations and caveats: Alpha sequences out of frame and shared by twins had excess low generation probability. Zero-insertion analyses were open to partial confounding by invariant MAIT and iNKT cells.

Germline lookup yields CDR1 SGHRS and CDR2 YFSETQ. V lost 4 bases and J lost 10, with 11 bases in between. The CDR3 has 11 amino acids. Another study also made use of these data, one on T cells expressing NK-cell markers.

The chain joins TRBV5-1 to TRBJ2-5; D gene ambiguous. The sequence was collected from a woman aged 18-29 years in good health. The sequenced material came from CD4+ T cells sorted from blood. CDR3: CASSALGGQYF. CDR3 coding DNA: TGCGCCAGCAGCGCCCTGGGTGGCCAGTACTTC.